This is a list of T cell receptor beta chains from one sample in a study of T cell repertoires in cytomegalovirus infection. TCRdb used MiXCR to reprocess the reads, holding one entry per CDR3 protein. The sample shows some 180,000 distinct CDR3 sequences, 8.5% to 10% of them seen only once. Material: PBMCs. These receptors were taken from a human donor in good health (CMV status not recorded). Some clones in this sample may be carry-over from other donors' samples. Each CDR3 is given with its conserved first and last residue. The D gene is left open where the match is weak. Size is omitted from some rows. Given values are once, few, many or a class for expanded clones.

V	size	J	D	CDR3
TRBV5-4	.	TRBJ1-6	.	CASSLVGQFNSPLHF
TRBV20-1	few	TRBJ1-2	.	CSARGDANIGYTF
TRBV7-9	many	TRBJ2-3	TRBD2	CASSTGTSGMGIPDTQYF
TRBV7-2	many	TRBJ2-7	TRBD1	CASSQTGSAYEQYF
TRBV7-9	few	TRBJ1-1	TRBD1	CASSRDSPAPPEAFF
TRBV2	once	TRBJ2-7	.	CASRPGRYEQYF
TRBV15	many	TRBJ2-4	TRBD2	CATSSSGRAKNIQYF
TRBV7-2	few	TRBJ2-7	TRBD1	CASSPQGIGHEQYF
TRBV28	many	TRBJ1-1	.	CASSLARNLNTEAFF
TRBV19	few	TRBJ2-7	.	CASNPGTPSSYEQYF
TRBV28	many	TRBJ2-2	TRBD2	CASSLRSGGPNTGELFF
TRBV15	.	TRBJ1-5	TRBD1	CATSRTDRGQPQHF
TRBV18	many	TRBJ2-7	.	CASSPSSDPRPYEQYF
TRBV7-6	many	TRBJ2-2	.	CASSENPGLQYRGELFF
TRBV27	.	TRBJ2-5	.	CASSFSRTQETQYF
TRBV6-1	many	TRBJ1-5	.	CASGPGAAYSNQPQHF
TRBV20-1	many	TRBJ2-1	TRBD2	CSASRTSGRTEQFF
TRBV7-9	many	TRBJ1-4	.	CASSALTHATVREKLFF
TRBV4-3	many	TRBJ2-1	TRBD2	CASSQDITGGHYEQFF
TRBV7-2	many	TRBJ1-1	.	CASSSPGGGAFF
TRBV7-9	.	TRBJ2-7	.	CASSYPQGAYQQYF
TRBV19	many	TRBJ2-1	.	CASSFGLSYSYNEQFF
TRBV20-1	.	TRBJ2-7	.	CSARATGSTYEQYF
TRBV19	few	TRBJ1-2	.	CASSLEVFYGYTF
TRBV7-2	many	TRBJ2-7	.	CASNLGGGLHEQYF
TRBV27	.	TRBJ1-5	TRBD1	CASSPYRGSNQPQHF
TRBV6-5	many	TRBJ1-4	.	CASSYGGRDFEKLFF
TRBV28	.	TRBJ2-7	.	CASSFDLVYQGTYEQYF
TRBV7-8	many	TRBJ2-2	.	CASSFVTTGSGELFF
TRBV25-1	many	TRBJ2-1	TRBD1	CASSESRGTGGIDEQFF
TRBV6-1	.	TRBJ1-5	.	CASPRRRNSNQPQHF
TRBV7-8	many	TRBJ2-1	.	CASSPRGDSGSVNNEQFF
TRBV28	.	TRBJ1-4	TRBD1	CASSSVRDRGHEKLFF
TRBV6-1	few	TRBJ2-7	TRBD1	CASSHGTGPYEQYF
TRBV15	.	TRBJ2-1	TRBD1	CATSLDRSSYNEQFF
TRBV15	few	TRBJ2-5	.	CATSTAGPSQETQYF
TRBV29-1	.	TRBJ2-7	.	CSVETGQPHEQYF